Detailed here is one T cell receptor beta chain. The entry originates in a study of T cells in Graves' hyperthyroidism and ophthalmopathy. The study based diagnoses on clinical symptoms, serum thyroxine and TRAb, thyroid ultrasound and orbital computed tomography. Amplification yielded TCR beta CDR3 regions, with RNA transcripts as the source. First-round RT-PCR targeting the TCR CDR3 was performed with the HTBI primer set. One entry per CDR3 protein results from TCRdb running MiXCR on the multiplex PCR reads. Here the sample spans about 400,000 distinct CDR3 sequences, roughly 15% being singletons. The source material was blood. The clonotype comes from a woman between 18 and 29 years old with Graves' hyperthyroidism.

CDR3 nucleotides: TGTGCCAGCAGTTCAACAGGGGCCTATTCACCCCTCCACTTT. Protein sequence: CASSSTGAYSPLHF. The V call is TRBV25-1, the J call TRBJ1-6; 7 nucleotides agree with TRBD1. The CDR3 runs 14 residues. The V and J ends lost 5 bases and 8 bases, in that order; junction bases with no gene match: 6. CDR1 and CDR2 (germline): MGHDK, SYGVNS.